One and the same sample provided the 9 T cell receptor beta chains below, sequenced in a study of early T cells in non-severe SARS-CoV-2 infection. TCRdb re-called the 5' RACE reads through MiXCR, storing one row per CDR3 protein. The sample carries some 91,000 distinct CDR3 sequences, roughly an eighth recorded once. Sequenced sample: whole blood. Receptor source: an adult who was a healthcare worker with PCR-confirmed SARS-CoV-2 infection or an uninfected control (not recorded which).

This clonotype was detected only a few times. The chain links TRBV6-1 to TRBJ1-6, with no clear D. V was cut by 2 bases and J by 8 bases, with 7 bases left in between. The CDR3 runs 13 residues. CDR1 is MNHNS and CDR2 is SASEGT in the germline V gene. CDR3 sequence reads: CASSEKYYSPLHF. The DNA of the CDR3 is TGTGCCAGCAGTGAAAAGTATTATTCACCCCTCCACTTT.

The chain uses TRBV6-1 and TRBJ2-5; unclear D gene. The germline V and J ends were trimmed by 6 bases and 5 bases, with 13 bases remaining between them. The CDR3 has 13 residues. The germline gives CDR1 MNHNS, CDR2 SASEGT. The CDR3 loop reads CASSALSKETQYF. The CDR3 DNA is TGTGCCAGCAGCGCATTGTCGAAGGAGACCCAGTACTTC.

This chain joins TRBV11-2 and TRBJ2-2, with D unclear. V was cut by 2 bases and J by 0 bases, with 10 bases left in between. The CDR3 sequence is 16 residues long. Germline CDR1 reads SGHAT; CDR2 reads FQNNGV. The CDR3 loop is CASSLSPHANTGELFF. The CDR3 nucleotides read TGTGCCAGCAGCTTATCCCCGCACGCGAACACCGGGGAGCTGTTTTTT.

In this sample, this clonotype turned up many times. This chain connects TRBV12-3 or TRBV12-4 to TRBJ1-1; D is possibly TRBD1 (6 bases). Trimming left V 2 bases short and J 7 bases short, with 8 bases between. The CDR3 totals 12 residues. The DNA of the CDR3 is TGTGCCAGCAGTTTAATAGGGGGTGAAGCTTTCTTT. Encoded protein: CASSLIGGEAFF.

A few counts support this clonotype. Here the CDR3 reads CSAIPYAAYEQYF. In nucleotides, the CDR3 is TGCAGTGCTATTCCATACGCAGCCTACGAGCAGTACTTC. The genes are TRBV20-1 and TRBJ2-7; no definite D call. With 4 bases removed from V and 2 bases from J, the gap between germline ends came to 12 bases. CDR1 DFQATT and CDR2 SNEGSKA come from the germline V gene (reference sequence). CDR3 length: 13 residues.

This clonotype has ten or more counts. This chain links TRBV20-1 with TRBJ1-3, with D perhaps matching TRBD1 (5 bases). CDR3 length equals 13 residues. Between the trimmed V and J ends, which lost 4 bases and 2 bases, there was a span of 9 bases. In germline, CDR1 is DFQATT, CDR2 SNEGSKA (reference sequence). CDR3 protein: CSAMGTAGNTIYF. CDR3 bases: TGCAGTGCTATGGGGACGGCTGGAAACACCATATATTTT.

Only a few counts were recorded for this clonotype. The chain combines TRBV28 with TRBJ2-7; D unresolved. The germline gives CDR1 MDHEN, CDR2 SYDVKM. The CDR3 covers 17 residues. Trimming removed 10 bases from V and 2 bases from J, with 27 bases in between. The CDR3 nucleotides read TGTGCCACCAGCACCCGCGACTCCCTAGGAGACACCTACGAGCAGTACTTC. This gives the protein CATSTRDSLGDTYEQYF.

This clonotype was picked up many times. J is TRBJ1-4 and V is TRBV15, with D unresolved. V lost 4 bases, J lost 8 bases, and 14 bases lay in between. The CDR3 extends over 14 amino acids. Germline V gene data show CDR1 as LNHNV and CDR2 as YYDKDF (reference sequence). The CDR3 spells CATSITAAREKLFF. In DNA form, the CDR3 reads TGTGCCACCAGCATTACGGCCGCCAGAGAAAAACTGTTTTTT.

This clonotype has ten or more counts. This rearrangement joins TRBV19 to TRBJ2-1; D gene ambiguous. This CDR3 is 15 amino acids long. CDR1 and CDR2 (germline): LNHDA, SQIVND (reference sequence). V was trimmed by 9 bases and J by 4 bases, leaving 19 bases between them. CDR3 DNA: TGTGCCAGCTCCGGGCTGTCTAACGGGTACAATGAGCAGTTCTTC. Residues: CASSGLSNGYNEQFF.